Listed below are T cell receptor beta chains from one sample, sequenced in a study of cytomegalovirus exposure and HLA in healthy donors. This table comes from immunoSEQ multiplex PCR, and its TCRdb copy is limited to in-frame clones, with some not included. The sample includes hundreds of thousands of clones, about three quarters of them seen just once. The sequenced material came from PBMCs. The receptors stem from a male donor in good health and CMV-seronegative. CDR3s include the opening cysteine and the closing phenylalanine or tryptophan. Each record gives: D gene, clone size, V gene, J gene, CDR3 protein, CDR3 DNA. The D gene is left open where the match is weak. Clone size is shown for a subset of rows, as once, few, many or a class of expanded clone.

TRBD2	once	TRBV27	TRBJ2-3	CASSPRGRLTDTQYF	TGTGCCAGCAGTCCCCGCGGGAGGCTCACAGATACGCAGTATTTT
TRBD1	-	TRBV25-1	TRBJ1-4	CASSEPTGVFEKLFF	TGTGCCAGCAGTGAACCCACAGGGGTATTTGAAAAACTGTTTTTT
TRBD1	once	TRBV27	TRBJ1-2	CASSSSAKQGAHYGYTF	TGTGCCAGCAGTTCAAGCGCCAAACAGGGGGCTCACTATGGCTACACCTTC
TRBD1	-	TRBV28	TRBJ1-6	CASSLLGQGENSPLHF	TGTGCCAGCAGTTTACTCGGACAGGGAGAGAATTCACCCCTCCACTTT
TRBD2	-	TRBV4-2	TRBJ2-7	CASSQEGEGGPIYEQYF	TGTGCCAGCAGCCAAGAAGGGGAGGGAGGCCCGATCTACGAGCAGTACTTC
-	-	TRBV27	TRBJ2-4	CASSHGGRAKNIQYF	TGTGCCAGCAGCCACGGAGGACGCGCCAAAAACATTCAGTACTTC
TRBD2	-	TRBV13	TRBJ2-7	CASSLGLGASGNEQYF	TGTGCCAGCAGCTTAGGCCTCGGCGCTAGCGGGAACGAGCAGTACTTC
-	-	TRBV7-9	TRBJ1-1	CASSLGAGWTEAFF	TGTGCCAGCAGCTTGGGGGCAGGCTGGACTGAAGCTTTCTTT
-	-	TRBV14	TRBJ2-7	CASSQAGYPNSYEQYF	TGTGCCAGCAGCCAAGCCGGGTACCCAAACTCATACGAGCAGTACTTC
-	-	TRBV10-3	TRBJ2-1	CAIRRGNEQFF	TGTGCCATCAGACGGGGCAATGAGCAGTTCTTC
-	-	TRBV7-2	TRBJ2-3	CASSGHGGFTDTQYF	TGTGCCAGCAGCGGGCATGGTGGGTTCACAGATACGCAGTATTTT
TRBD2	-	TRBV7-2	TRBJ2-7	CASSLVRLAGARPAYEQYF	TGTGCCAGCAGCTTAGTGCGACTAGCGGGCGCTCGCCCCGCCTACGAGCAGTACTTC
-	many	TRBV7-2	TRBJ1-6	CASSLVDPLNSPLHF	TGTGCCAGCAGCTTAGTAGATCCCCTGAATTCACCCCTCCACTTT
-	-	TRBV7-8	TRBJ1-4	CASSLGARSIGGEKLFF	TGTGCCAGCAGCTTAGGGGCCAGGTCCATCGGTGGTGAAAAACTGTTTTTT
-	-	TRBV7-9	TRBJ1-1	CSSSLDRNTEAFF	TGTTCCAGCAGCCTTGACAGAAACACTGAAGCTTTCTTT
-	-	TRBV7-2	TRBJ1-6	CASSLGAYNSPLHF	TGTGCCAGCAGCTTGGGGGCGTATAATTCACCCCTCCACTTT
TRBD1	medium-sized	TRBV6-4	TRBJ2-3	CASSTGGSSTDTQYF	TGTGCCAGCAGTACAGGGGGCTCTAGCACAGATACGCAGTATTTT
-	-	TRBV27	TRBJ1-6	CASSFSSYNSPLHF	TGTGCCAGCAGTTTCAGCTCCTATAATTCACCCCTCCACTTT
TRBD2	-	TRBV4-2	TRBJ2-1	CASSQGGTSGYNEQFF	TGTGCCAGCAGCCAAGGGGGGACTAGCGGCTACAATGAGCAGTTCTTC
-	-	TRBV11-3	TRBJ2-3	CASSLGRSSDTQYF	TGTGCCAGCAGCTTAGGCCGCAGTTCCGATACGCAGTATTTT
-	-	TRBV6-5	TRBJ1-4	CASSIRENEKLFF	TGTGCCAGCAGTATACGGGAGAATGAAAAACTGTTTTTT
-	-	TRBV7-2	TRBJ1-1	CASSLNTPNTEAFF	TGTGCCAGCAGCTTAAATACACCGAACACTGAAGCTTTCTTT
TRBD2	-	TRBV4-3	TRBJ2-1	CASSQSELAEYNEQFF	TGCGCCAGCAGCCAAAGTGAACTAGCGGAATACAATGAGCAGTTCTTC
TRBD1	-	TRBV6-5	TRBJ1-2	CASSSTGTGGDGYTF	TGTGCCAGCAGTTCCACCGGGACAGGGGGCGATGGCTACACCTTC
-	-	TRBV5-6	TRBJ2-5	CASSLNGFGAQETQYF	TGTGCCAGCAGCTTGAATGGGTTTGGAGCACAAGAGACCCAGTACTTC